Listed here is a single T cell receptor (beta chain). The data belong to a study of technical replicates of blood from a handful of donors. Clones were sequenced by immunoSEQ multiplex PCR, and TCRdb holds only the in-frame ones, with some missing. The sample yields around 68,000 clones, around 97% seen once. Per germline, CDR1 MNHEY and CDR2 SVGAGI. Trimming pared 6 bases from V and 4 bases from J, leaving 12 bases between. This CDR3 comprises 13 residues. The chain recombines TRBV6-5 with TRBJ1-1, with D uncertain. This sequence originates from a human donor in good health. Sample: T cells isolated from PBMCs. This chain's CDR3 is CASSINAGTEAFF. The CDR3 region has the DNA TGTGCCAGCAGCATCAACGCCGGCACTGAAGCTTTCTTT.